This T cell receptor (beta chain) was sequenced during a study of blood T cell repertoires in COVID-19. Libraries were prepared by immunoSEQ multiplex PCR; TCRdb keeps only in-frame clonotypes and omits some of them. The sample contains around 220,000 clones, roughly 80% of which appear only once. Note on this clone: At the DNA level, this CDR3 is encoded by other sequences in the same sample as well.

The germline V gene has CDR1 DFQATT and CDR2 SNEGSKA (reference sequence). Trimming took off 3 bases at V and 6 bases at J, with 12 bases between the two ends. The CDR3 sequence is 14 residues long. J is TRBJ1-6 and V is TRBV20-1; D is possibly TRBD1 (6 bases). This TCR derives from an elderly woman with COVID-19, enrolled during active disease. The sequencing sample was made of peripheral blood. The CDR3 coding sequence is TGCAGTGCTAGTCCCGGACAGAGTAATTCACCCCTCCACTTT. Amino acid sequence: CSASPGQSNSPLHF.